This T cell receptor (beta chain) is from a study of shared T cell receptors in the human thymus (dated by TCRdb to the early 2020s). Looking at the study overall: The study examined how the human thymus generates shared, self-reactive T-cell receptor alpha chains.

Relative to germline, V is 3 bases shorter and J is 9 bases shorter, with 12 bases between their ends. Measured from the cysteine to the phenylalanine, the CDR3 is 13 residues long. The read is trimmed to its CDR3 DNA, 39 bases read in frame from base 1. Sequences KGHSH (CDR1) and LQKENI (CDR2) are obtained from the germline V gene. On this clone itself: What this receptor recognizes is not known. No base-level quality is on record; no much larger clone is a single base apart.

Receptor amplification or capture employed the immunoSEQ multiplex PCR assay. TCRdb took this table from immuneACCESS and kept in-frame rearrangements with V and J called. Such tables lack part of the clones; where checked against another copy, unresolved V genes explain under half of the gap, and the rest is unexplained. This sample has 650,000 to 950,000 clones in its table, and 80% to 90% of those were observed once. Clones ranked in the top ten supply roughly 0.01% of the sample. These same data were also listed under a study on human thymus T cells. The second study, in turn, reports: The donors were immunologically healthy infants in Finland who had open corrective cardiac surgery for congenital heart defects. Thymus tissue was collected as surgical resects that were removed during corrective cardiac surgery. Biased V and J gene segment usage appeared to be present in both thymic and peripheral blood repertoires. Highly overlapping thymic TCR repertoires among unrelated individuals were reported in the related research. The study used roughly eight infant thymus samples plus four related peripheral blood samples to characterize TCR alpha and beta repertoires. Donor ages ranging from roughly 7 to 250 days were recorded, and roughly six male and a couple of female infants were included in the cohort. Thymocytes were released mechanically from tissue and stored at -70 °C as pellets of about 9-32 million cells. A QIAsymphony instrument was used to extract genomic DNA from the frozen cell pellets. Using the immunoSEQ multiplex PCR assay, the TCRB and TCRAD loci were amplified from a standardized quantity of quality-controlled genomic DNA. The amplicons spanned the V(D)J region and were long enough to cover the CDR3 and allow V and J genes to be identified. Amplicon sequencing was performed on an Illumina platform through the commercial immunoSEQ service. Primer bias and sequencing errors were corrected as previously described, and TCRAD and TCRB definitions were based on the IMGT database. Repertoires were analysed with immunoSEQ Analyzer 3.0 and VDJTools, covering basic statistics, V/J segment usage, diversity estimates, rarefaction and pairwise overlap. To estimate diversity, the Chao1, ChaoE, Efron-Thisted, Shannon and inverse Simpson indices were applied, and diversity was also estimated on datasets down-sampled to the smallest sample. Repertoire overlap was determined by strict matching of CDR3 nucleotide sequence, V gene and J gene, and Jaccard-based multidimensional scaling clustering was applied. On average, roughly 850,000 unique TCRB clonotypes were obtained from thymus samples, compared with roughly 89,000 from blood samples.

The TCR originated in a girl less than two years old with a congenital heart defect. Donor details come from another sample of the same person, matched by shared clones. The chain is assembled from TRBV18 and TRBJ1-5, with TRBD1 as a weak D call on 6 bases. Sequencing was done on a sample of thymocytes. The CDR3 amino acid sequence is: CASSPPLRGPQHF. Here is the DNA: TGTGCCAGCTCACCCCCCCTCAGGGGGCCCCAGCATTTT.